The entry that follows covers one T cell receptor beta chain sequence. The data belong to a study of blood T cell repertoires in COVID-19. Study background: Sites in the United States, Italy and Spain provided acute and convalescent COVID-19 samples.

Generated by immunoSEQ multiplex PCR, the TCRdb table keeps only in-frame clones and is missing some. Of 250,000 to 350,000 clones in the sample, 80% to 90% are singletons; the top ten hold 7.8%. Germline V gives CDR1 MDHEN, CDR2 SYDVKM. CDR3 length: 16 amino acids. V shed 2 bases, J shed 8 bases, and the junction held 10 bases outside the gene matches. Sequenced input: peripheral blood. This chain uses TRBV28 with TRBJ2-3, with 10 bases fitting TRBD2. The source of this sequence is a woman between 45 and 60 years old who had recovered from COVID-19. The CDR3 coding sequence is TGTGCCAGCAGTTTAGGTTCCAGCGGGGGGGTGGTTACGCAGTATTTT. Its translation: CASSLGSSGGVVTQYF.